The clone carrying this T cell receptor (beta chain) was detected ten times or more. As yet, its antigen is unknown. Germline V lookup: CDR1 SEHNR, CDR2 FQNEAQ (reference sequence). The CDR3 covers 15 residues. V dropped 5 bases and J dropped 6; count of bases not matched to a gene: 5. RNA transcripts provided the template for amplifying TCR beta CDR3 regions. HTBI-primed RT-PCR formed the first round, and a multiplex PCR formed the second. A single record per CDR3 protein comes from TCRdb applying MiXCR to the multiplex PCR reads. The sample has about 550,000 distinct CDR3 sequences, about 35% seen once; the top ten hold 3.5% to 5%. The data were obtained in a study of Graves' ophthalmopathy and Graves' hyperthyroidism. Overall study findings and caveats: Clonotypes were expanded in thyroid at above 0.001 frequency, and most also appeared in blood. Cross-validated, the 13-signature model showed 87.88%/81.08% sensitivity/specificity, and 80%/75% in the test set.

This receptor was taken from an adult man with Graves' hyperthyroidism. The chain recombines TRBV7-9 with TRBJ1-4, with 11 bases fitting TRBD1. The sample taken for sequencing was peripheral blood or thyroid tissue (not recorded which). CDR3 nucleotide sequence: TGTGCCAGCAGCCCCGGACAGGGGGCCTATGAAAAACTGTTTTTT. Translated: CASSPGQGAYEKLFF.